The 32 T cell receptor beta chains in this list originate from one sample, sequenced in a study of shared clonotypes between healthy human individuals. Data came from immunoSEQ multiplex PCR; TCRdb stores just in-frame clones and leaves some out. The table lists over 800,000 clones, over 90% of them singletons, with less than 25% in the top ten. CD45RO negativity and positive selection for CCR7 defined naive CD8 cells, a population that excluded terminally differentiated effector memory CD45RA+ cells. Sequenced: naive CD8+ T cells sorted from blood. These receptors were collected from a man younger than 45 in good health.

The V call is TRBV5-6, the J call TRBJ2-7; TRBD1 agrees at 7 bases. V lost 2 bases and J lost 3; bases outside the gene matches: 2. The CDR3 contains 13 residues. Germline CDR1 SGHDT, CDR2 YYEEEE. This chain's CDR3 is CASSFGTDYEQYF. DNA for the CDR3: TGTGCCAGCAGCTTCGGGACAGACTACGAGCAGTACTTC.

The CDR3 region has the DNA TGTGCCAGCAGCTTAGTGGGACAGGGCTTTAGCAGGGAGCTGTTTTTT. As protein: CASSLVGQGFSRELFF. This chain links TRBV7-8 with TRBJ2-2; 9 positions match TRBD1. Germline V gene sequence: CDR1 SGHVS, CDR2 FQNEAQ. J was trimmed by 9 bases and V by 1 base; bases with no gene match: 9. The CDR3 is made up of 16 amino acids.

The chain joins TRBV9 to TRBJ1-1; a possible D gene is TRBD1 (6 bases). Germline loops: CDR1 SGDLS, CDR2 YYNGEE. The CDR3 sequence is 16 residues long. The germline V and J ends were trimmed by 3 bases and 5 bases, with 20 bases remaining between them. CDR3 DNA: TGTGCCAGCAGCGCGCCCCTGGCGGGGGCGGAAACTGAAGCTTTCTTT. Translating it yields CASSAPLAGAETEAFF.

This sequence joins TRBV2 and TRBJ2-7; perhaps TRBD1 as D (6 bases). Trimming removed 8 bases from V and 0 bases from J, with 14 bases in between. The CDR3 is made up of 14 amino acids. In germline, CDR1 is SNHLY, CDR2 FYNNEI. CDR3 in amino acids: CASSSGHRSYEQYF. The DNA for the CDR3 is TGTGCCAGCTCATCGGGACACCGCTCCTACGAGCAGTACTTC. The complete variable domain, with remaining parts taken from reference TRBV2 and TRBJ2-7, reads EPEVTQTPSHQVTQMGQEVILRCVPISNHLYFYWYRQILGQKVEFLVSFYNNEISEKSEIFDDQFSVERPDGSNFTLKIRSTKLEDSAMYFCASSSGHRSYEQYFGPGTRLTVT.

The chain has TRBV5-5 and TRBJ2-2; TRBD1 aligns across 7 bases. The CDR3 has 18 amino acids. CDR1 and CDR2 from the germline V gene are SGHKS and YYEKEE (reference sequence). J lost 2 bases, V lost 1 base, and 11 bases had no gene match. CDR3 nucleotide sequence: TGTGCCAGCAGCTTGATCCTTCGACAGGGCTTAAACACCGGGGAGCTGTTTTTT. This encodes CASSLILRQGLNTGELFF.

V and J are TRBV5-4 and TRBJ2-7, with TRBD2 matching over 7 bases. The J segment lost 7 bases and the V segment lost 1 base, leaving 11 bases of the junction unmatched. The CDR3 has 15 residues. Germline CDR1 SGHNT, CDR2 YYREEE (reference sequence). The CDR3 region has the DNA TGTGCCAGCAGCTTGTGGGGGAGCGGGGCGTGGGAGCAGTACTTC. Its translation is CASSLWGSGAWEQYF.

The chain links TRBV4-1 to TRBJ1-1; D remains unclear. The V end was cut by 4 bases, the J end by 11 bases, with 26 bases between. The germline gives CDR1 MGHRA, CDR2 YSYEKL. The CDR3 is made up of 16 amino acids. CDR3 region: CASSPERNGPRGMAFF. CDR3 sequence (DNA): TGCGCCAGCAGCCCTGAACGAAACGGCCCAAGAGGGATGGCTTTCTTT.

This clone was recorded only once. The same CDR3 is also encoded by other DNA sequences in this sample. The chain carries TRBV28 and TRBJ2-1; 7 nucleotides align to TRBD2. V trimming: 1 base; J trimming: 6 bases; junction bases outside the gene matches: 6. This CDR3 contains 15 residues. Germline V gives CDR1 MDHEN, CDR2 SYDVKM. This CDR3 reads CASSLLAGVSNEQFF. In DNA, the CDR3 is TGTGCCAGCAGTTTATTGGCGGGAGTAAGCAATGAGCAGTTCTTC.

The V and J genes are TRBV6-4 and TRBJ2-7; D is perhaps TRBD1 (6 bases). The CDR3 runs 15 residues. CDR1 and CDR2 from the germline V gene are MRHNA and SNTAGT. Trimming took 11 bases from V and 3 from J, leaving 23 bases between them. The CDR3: CARADQGIAFYEQYF. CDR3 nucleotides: TGTGCCCGGGCGGATCAGGGGATAGCCTTCTACGAGCAGTACTTC.

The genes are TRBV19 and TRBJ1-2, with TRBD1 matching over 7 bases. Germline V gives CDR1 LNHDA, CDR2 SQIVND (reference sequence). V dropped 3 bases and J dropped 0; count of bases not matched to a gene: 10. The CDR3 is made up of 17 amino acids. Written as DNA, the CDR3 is TGTGCCAGTAGTATCTCGGACAGGATATACCCTAACTATGGCTACACCTTC. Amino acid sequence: CASSISDRIYPNYGYTF. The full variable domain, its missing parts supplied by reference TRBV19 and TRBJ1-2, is DGGITQSPKYLFRKEGQNVTLSCEQNLNHDAMYWYRQDPGQGLRLIYYSQIVNDFQKGDIAEGYSVSREKKESFPLTVTSAQKNPTAFYLCASSISDRIYPNYGYTFGSGTRLTVV.

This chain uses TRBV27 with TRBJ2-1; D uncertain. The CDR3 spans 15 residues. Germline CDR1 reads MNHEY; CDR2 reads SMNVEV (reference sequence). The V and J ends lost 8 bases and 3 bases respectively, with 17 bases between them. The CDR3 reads CASYTGVSLYNEQFF. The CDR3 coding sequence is TGTGCCAGCTACACTGGGGTTTCACTCTACAATGAGCAGTTCTTC.

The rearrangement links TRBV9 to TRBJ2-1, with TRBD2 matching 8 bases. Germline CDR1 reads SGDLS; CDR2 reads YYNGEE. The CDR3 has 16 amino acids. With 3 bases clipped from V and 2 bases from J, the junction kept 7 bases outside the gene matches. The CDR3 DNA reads TGTGCCAGCAGCGGCTCACTAGCGGAACCCTACAATGAGCAGTTCTTC. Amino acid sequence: CASSGSLAEPYNEQFF.

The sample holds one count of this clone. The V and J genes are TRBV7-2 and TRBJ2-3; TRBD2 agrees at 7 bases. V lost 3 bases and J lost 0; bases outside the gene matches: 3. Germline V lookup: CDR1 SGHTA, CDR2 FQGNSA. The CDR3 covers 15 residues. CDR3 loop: CASSFGTISTDTQYF. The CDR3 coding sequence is TGTGCCAGCAGCTTCGGGACTATTAGCACAGATACGCAGTATTTT.

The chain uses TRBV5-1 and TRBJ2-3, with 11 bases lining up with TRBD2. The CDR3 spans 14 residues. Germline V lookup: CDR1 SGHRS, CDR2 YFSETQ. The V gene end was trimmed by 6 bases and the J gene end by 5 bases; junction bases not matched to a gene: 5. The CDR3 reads CASIAGGRGDTQYF. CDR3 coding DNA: TGCGCCAGCATAGCGGGAGGGCGGGGAGATACGCAGTATTTT. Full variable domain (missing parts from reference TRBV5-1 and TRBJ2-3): KAGVTQTPRYLIKTRGQQVTLSCSPISGHRSVSWYQQTPGQGLQFLFEYFSETQRNKGNFPGRFSGRQFSNSRSEMNVSTLELGDSALYLCASIAGGRGDTQYFGPGTRLTVL.

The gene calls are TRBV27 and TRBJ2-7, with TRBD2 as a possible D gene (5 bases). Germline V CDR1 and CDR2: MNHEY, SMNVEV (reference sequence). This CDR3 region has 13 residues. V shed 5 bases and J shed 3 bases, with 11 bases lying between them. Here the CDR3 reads CASSLGIRYEQYF. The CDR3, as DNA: TGTGCCAGCAGTCTCGGGATCCGCTACGAGCAGTACTTC.

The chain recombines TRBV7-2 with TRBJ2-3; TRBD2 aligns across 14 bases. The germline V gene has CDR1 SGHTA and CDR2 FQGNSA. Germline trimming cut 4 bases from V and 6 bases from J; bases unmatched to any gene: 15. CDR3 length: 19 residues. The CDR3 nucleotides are TGTGCCAGCAGCTCACCCCGAGGACTAGCGGGAGGAGTCGGGGATACGCAGTATTTT. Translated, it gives CASSSPRGLAGGVGDTQYF. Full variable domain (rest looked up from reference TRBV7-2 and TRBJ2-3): GAGVSQSPSNKVTEKGKDVELRCDPISGHTALYWYRQSLGQGLEFLIYFQGNSAPDKSGLPSDRFSAERTGGSVSTLTIQRTQQEDSAVYLCASSSPRGLAGGVGDTQYFGPGTRLTVL.

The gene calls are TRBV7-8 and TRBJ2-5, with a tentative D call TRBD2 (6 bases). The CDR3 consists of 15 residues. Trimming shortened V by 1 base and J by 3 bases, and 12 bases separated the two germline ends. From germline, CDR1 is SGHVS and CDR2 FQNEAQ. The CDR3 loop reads CASSLGTGGKETQYF. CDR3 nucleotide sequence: TGTGCCAGCAGCTTAGGGACTGGAGGGAAAGAGACCCAGTACTTC.

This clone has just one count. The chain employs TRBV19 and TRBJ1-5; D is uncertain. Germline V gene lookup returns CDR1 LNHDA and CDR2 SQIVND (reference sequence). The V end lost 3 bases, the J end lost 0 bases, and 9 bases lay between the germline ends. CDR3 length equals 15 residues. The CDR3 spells CASSIATYSNQPQHF. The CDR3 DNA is TGTGCCAGTAGTATCGCGACCTATAGCAATCAGCCCCAGCATTTT.

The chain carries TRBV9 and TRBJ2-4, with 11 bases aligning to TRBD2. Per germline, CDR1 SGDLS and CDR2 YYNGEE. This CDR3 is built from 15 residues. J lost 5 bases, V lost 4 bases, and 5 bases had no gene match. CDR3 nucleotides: TGTGCCAGCAGCCCCCGGGGACTAGCGGAAAACATTCAGTACTTC. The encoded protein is CASSPRGLAENIQYF. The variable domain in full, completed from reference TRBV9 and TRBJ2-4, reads DSGVTQTPKHLITATGQRVTLRCSPRSGDLSVYWYQQSLDQGLQFLIQYYNGEERAKGNILERFSAQQFPDLHSELNLSSLELGDSALYFCASSPRGLAENIQYFGAGTRLSVL.

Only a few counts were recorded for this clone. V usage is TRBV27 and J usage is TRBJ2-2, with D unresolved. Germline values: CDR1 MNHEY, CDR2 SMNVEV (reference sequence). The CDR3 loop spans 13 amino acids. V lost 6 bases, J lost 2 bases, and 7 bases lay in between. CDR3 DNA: TGTGCCAGCAGGACCCCTAACACCGGGGAGCTGTTTTTT. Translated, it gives CASRTPNTGELFF.

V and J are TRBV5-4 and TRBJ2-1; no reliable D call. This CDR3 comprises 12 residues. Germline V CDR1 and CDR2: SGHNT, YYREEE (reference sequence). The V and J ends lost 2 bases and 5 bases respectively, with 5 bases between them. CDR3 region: CASSFPHNEQFF. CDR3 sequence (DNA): TGTGCCAGCAGCTTTCCCCACAATGAGCAGTTCTTC.

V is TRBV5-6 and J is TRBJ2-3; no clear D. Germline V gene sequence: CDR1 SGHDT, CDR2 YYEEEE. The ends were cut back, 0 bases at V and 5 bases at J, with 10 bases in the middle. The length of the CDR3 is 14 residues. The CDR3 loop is CASSLANNQDTQYF. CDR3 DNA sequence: TGTGCCAGCAGCTTGGCTAATAACCAAGATACGCAGTATTTT.

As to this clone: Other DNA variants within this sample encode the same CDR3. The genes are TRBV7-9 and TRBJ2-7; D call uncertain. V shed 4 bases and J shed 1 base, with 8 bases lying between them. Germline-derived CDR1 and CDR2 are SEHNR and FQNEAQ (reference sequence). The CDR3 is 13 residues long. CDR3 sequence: CASSSLLSYEQYF. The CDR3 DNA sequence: TGTGCCAGCAGCTCTCTGTTATCCTACGAGCAGTACTTC. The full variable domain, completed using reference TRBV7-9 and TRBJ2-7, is DTGVSQNPRHKITKRGQNVTFRCDPISEHNRLYWYRQTLGQGPEFLTYFQNEAQLEKSRLLSDRFSAERPKGSFSTLEIQRTEQGDSAMYLCASSSLLSYEQYFGPGTRLTVT.

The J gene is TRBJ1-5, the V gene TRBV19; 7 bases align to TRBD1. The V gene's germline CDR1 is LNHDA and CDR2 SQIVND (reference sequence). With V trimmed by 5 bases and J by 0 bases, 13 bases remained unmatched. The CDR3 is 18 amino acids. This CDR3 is CASSPPGQKTYSNQPQHF. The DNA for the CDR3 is TGTGCCAGTAGTCCACCGGGACAGAAAACCTATAGCAATCAGCCCCAGCATTTT.

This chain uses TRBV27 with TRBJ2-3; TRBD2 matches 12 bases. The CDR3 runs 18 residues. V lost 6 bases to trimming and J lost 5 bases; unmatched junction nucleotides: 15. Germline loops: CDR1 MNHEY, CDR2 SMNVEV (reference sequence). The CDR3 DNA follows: TGTGCCAGCAGCCTTACCATACTAGCGGGAGGACTAGAAGATACGCAGTATTTT. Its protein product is CASSLTILAGGLEDTQYF.

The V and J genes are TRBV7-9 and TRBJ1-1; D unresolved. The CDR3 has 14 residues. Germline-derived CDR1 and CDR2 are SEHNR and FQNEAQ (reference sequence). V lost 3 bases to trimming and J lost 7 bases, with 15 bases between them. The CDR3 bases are TGTGCCAGCAGCTTTTCGGGCCAGGAAGGTGAAGCTTTCTTT. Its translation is CASSFSGQEGEAFF.

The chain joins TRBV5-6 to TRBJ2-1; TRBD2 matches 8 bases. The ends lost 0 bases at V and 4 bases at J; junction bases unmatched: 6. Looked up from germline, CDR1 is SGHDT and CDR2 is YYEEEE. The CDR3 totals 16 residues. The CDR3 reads CASSLALAGRYNEQFF. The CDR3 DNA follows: TGTGCCAGCAGCTTGGCGCTAGCGGGCCGATACAATGAGCAGTTCTTC.

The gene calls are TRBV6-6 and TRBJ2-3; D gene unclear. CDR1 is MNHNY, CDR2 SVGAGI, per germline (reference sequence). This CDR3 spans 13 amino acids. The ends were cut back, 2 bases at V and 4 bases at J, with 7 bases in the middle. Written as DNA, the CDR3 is TGTGCCAGCAGTTACAAGGGCTCAGATACGCAGTATTTT. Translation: CASSYKGSDTQYF.

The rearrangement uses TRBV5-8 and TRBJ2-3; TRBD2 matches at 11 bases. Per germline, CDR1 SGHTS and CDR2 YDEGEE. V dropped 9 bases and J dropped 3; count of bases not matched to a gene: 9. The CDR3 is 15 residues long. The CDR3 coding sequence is TGTGCCAATCCTGCTAGCGGGAGGACGACAGATACGCAGTATTTT. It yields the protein CANPASGRTTDTQYF.

This CDR3 is CASSLSRSSEQYF. Here the CDR3 DNA reads TGTGCCAGCAGTTTATCACGATCTAGCGAGCAGTACTTC. The chain has TRBV27 and TRBJ2-7; D call uncertain. V lost 0 bases and J lost 6, with 9 bases in between. This CDR3 is 13 amino acids long. Germline V gives CDR1 MNHEY, CDR2 SMNVEV (reference sequence).

The CDR3 protein is CASSVGVGQHYEQYF. The CDR3 region has the DNA TGTGCCAGCAGCGTAGGGGTGGGACAGCACTACGAGCAGTACTTC. The rearrangement links TRBV9 to TRBJ2-7, with 7 bases that match TRBD1. CDR1 and CDR2 from the germline V gene are SGDLS and YYNGEE. The CDR3 has 15 residues. Germline trimming cut 0 bases from V and 3 bases from J; bases unmatched to any gene: 6. The full variable domain, with the rest looked up from reference TRBV9 and TRBJ2-7, is DSGVTQTPKHLITATGQRVTLRCSPRSGDLSVYWYQQSLDQGLQFLIQYYNGEERAKGNILERFSAQQFPDLHSELNLSSLELGDSALYFCASSVGVGQHYEQYFGPGTRLTVT.

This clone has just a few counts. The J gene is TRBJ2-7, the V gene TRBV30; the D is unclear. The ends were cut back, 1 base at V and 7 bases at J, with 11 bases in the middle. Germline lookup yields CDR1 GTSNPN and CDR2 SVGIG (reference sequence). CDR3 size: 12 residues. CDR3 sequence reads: CAWSATSPEQYF. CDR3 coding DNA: TGTGCCTGGAGTGCTACATCCCCAGAGCAGTACTTC.